These T cell receptor beta chains were read from a single sample in a study of patients and donors after allogeneic stem cell transplantation. Using its own MiXCR run on the RT-PCR reads, TCRdb lists one record per CDR3 protein. The sample yields about 230,000 distinct CDR3 sequences, approximately 14% seen once. The sequencing sample was made of blood, either unsorted or a sorted T cell fraction (not recorded which). The origin of the receptors is a human donor who was either an allogeneic HSCT recipient or a stem cell or donor lymphocyte infusion donor (not recorded which). It is not recorded whose cells these are; they may come from a transplant donor. CDR3s include the opening cysteine and the closing phenylalanine or tryptophan. Clone sizes are given selectively: once, few, many, or a class where the clone is expanded.

v_call clone_size cdr3_aa
TRBV3-1 many CASSLGTGPNEQYF
TRBV11-2 - CASSFIAGDEQYF
TRBV5-4 - CASSLVLAGMETQYF
TRBV5-1 - CASSLDPSASYEQYF
TRBV19 - CASSISRGGAGANVLTF
TRBV7-2 many CASSLGVEGYGYTF
TRBV5-4 - CASSLELAGSIQETQYF
TRBV12-5 many CASGSSGPGGDQYF
TRBV7-9 few CASSNLGNTEAFF
TRBV7-9 - CASSHRGDNEQFF
TRBV20-1 few CSARGGARGYTF
TRBV20-1 - CSALRTSGGVNEQYF
TRBV6-1 - CASRTSGTSYEQYF
TRBV6-5 few CASSYDRGVNTEAFF
TRBV20-1 few CSARMSLGGETQYF
TRBV5-1 - CASQILAGGSYEQYF
TRBV20-1 - CSADTGTSGNTIYF
TRBV12-3/TRBV12-4 - CASTQTGGTEAFF